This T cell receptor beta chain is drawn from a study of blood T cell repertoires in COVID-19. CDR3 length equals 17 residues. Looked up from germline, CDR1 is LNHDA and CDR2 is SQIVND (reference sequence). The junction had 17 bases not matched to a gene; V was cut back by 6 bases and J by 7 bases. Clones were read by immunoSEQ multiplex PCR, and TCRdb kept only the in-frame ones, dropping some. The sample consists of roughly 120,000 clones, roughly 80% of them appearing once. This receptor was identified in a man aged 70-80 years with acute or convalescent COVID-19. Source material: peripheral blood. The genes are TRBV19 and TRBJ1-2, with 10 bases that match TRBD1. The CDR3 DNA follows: TGTGCCAGTAGGGGCCCCGGGACAGGGGATGTACCGGCTGGCTACACCTTC. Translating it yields CASRGPGTGDVPAGYTF.